This T cell receptor (beta chain) was sequenced during a study of blood T cell repertoires in COVID-19. This CDR3 is built from 15 residues. Germline values: CDR1 SGHDN, CDR2 FVKESK. Unmatched junction bases numbered 1, after V lost 2 bases and J lost 4 bases. A single count supports this clone. In the same sample, other DNA sequences code for this CDR3. TCRdb keeps only in-frame clones here, not all; method: immunoSEQ multiplex PCR. The table includes 120,000 or so clones, 88% detected once. V usage is TRBV14 and J usage is TRBJ2-1, with 11 bases lining up with TRBD2. Material: peripheral blood. The clonotype was recovered from a human donor in a cohort sampled during active COVID-19. The CDR3 DNA sequence: TGTGCCAGCAGCCAACTAGCGGGAGGTTACAATGAGCAGTTCTTC. It codes for CASSQLAGGYNEQFF.